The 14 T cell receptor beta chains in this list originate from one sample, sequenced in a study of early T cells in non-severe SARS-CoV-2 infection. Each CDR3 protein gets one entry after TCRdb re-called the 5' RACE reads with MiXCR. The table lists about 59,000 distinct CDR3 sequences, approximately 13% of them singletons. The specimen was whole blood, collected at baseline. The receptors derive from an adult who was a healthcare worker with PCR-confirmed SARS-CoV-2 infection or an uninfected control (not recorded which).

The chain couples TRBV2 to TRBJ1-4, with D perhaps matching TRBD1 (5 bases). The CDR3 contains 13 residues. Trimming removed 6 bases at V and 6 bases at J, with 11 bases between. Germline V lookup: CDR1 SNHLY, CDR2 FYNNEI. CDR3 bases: TGTGCCAGCAGGGAAAGGGGCGATGAAAAACTGTTTTTT. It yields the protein CASRERGDEKLFF. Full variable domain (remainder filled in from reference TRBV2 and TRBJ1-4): EPEVTQTPSHQVTQMGQEVILRCVPISNHLYFYWYRQILGQKVEFLVSFYNNEISEKSEIFDDQFSVERPDGSNFTLKIRSTKLEDSAMYFCASRERGDEKLFFGSGTQLSVL.

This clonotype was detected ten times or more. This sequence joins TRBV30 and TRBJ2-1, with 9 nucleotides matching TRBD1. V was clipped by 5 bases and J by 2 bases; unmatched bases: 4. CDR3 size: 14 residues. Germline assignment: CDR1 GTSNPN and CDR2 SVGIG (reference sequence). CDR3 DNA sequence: TGTGCCTGGGGGACAGGGATGACCTACAATGAGCAGTTCTTC. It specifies CAWGTGMTYNEQFF.

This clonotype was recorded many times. The CDR3 sequence: CASSLRETHNEQFF. CDR3 in DNA: TGTGCCAGCAGTTTACGGGAGACCCACAATGAGCAGTTCTTC. The chain links TRBV27 to TRBJ2-1; tentatively, D is TRBD2 (6 bases). The V and J ends lost 2 bases and 5 bases respectively, with 10 bases between them. Per the germline V gene, CDR1 is MNHEY and CDR2 is SMNVEV (reference sequence). The CDR3 loop spans 14 amino acids.

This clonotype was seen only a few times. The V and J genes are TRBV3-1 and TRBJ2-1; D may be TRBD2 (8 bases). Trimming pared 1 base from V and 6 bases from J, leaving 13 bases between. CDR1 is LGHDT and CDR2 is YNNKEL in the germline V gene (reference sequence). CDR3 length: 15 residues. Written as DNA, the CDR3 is TGTGCCAGCAGCCAAGCAGGGGGGACTAGCAATGAGCAGTTCTTC. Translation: CASSQAGGTSNEQFF.

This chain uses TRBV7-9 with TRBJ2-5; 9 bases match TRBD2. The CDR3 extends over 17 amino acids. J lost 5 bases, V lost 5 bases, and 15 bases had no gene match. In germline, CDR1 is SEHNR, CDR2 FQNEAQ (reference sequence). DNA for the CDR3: TGTGCCAGCAGCCCCAGGGTTTTAGCGGGAGTAGAGGAGACCCAGTACTTC. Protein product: CASSPRVLAGVEETQYF.

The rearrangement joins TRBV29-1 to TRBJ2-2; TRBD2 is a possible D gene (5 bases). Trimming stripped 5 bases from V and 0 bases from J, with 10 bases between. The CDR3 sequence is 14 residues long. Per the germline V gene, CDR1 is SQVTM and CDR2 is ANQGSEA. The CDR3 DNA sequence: TGCAGCGTTTCCGGGATGACGAACACCGGGGAGCTGTTTTTT. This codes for CSVSGMTNTGELFF.

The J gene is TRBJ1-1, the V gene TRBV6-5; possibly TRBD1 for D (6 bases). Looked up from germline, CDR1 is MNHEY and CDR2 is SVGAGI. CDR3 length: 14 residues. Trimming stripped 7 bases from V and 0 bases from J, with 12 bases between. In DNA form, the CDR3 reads TGTGCCAGCATCGGGGGCGCCTTGAACACTGAAGCTTTCTTT. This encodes CASIGGALNTEAFF.

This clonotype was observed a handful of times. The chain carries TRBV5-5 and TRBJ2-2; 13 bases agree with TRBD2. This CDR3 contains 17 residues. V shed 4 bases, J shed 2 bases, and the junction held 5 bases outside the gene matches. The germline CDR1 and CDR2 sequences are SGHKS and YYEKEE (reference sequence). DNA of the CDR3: TGTGCCAGCAGCCCCCGACTAGCGGGAGGAAACACCGGGGAGCTGTTTTTT. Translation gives CASSPRLAGGNTGELFF.

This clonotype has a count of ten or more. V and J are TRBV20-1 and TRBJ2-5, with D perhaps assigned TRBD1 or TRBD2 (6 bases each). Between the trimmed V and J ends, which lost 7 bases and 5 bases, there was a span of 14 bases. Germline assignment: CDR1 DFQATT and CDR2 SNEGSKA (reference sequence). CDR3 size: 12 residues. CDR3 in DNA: TGCAGTGTCTATCGGGGGCGGGAGACCCAGTACTTC. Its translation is CSVYRGRETQYF.

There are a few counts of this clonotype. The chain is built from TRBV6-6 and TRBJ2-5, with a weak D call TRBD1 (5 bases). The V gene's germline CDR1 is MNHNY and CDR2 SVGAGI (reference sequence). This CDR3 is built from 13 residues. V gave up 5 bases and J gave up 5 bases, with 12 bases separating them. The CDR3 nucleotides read TGTGCCAGCAGTGAAAGGGGCACGGAGACCCAGTACTTC. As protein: CASSERGTETQYF.

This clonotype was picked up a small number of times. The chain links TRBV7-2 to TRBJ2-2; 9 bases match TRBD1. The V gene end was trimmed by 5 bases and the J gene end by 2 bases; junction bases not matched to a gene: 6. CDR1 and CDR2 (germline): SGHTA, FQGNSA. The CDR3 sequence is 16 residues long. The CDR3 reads CASSPRTGANTGELFF. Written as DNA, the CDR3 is TGTGCCAGCAGCCCCCGGACAGGGGCAAACACCGGGGAGCTGTTTTTT.

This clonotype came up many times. The CDR3 DNA reads TGTGCCAGCAGAAACAGGGGCCACAGCACAGATACGCAGTATTTT. Amino acid sequence: CASRNRGHSTDTQYF. This chain uses TRBV27 with TRBJ2-3, with 7 bases lining up with TRBD1. After removal of 6 bases from V and 0 bases from J, the junction contained 6 bases not matched to a gene. The CDR3 has 15 residues. Germline CDR1 is MNHEY and CDR2 is SMNVEV (reference sequence).

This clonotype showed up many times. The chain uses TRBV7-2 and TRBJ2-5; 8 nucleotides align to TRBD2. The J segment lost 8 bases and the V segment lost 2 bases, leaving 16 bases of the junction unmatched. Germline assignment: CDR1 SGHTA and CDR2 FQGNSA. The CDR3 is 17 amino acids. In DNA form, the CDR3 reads TGTGCCAGCAGCTTAAGTGCGGCTAGCGGGCGCCTGCGAACCCAGTACTTC. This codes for CASSLSAASGRLRTQYF.

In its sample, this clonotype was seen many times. The chain's CDR3 is CASSGQGASYEQYF. Here the CDR3 DNA reads TGCGCCAGCTCGGGACAGGGGGCCTCCTACGAGCAGTACTTC. This sequence joins TRBV5-1 and TRBJ2-7, with 12 bases lining up with TRBD1. V shed 7 bases, J shed 0 bases, and the junction held 2 bases outside the gene matches. This CDR3 region has 14 residues. Germline lookup yields CDR1 SGHRS and CDR2 YFSETQ.